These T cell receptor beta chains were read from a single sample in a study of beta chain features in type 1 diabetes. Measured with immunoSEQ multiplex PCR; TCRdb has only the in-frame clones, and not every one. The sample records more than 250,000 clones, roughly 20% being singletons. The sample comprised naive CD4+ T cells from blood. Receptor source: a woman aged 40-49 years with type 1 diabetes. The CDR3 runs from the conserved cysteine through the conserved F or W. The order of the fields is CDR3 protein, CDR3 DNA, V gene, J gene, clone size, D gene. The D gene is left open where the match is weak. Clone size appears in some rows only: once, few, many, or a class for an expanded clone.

CDR3aa: CSVELQNRGTGELFF
CDR3nt: TGCAGCGTTGAACTACAGAACCGGGGCACCGGGGAGCTGTTTTTT
v_gene: TRBV29-1
j_gene: TRBJ2-2
abundance: -
d_gene: -

CDR3aa: CASSPGRQETQYF
CDR3nt: TGTGCCAGCTCACCAGGGCGTCAAGAGACCCAGTACTTC
v_gene: TRBV18
j_gene: TRBJ2-5
abundance: -
d_gene: -

CDR3aa: CASSPRDRDTDTQYF
CDR3nt: TGTGCCAGCAGCCCCCGGGACAGGGACACAGATACGCAGTATTTT
v_gene: TRBV7-8
j_gene: TRBJ2-3
abundance: few
d_gene: TRBD1

CDR3aa: CASSRPQSKRDEQFF
CDR3nt: TGTGCCAGCAGCAGGCCTCAGTCCAAGCGGGATGAGCAGTTCTTC
v_gene: TRBV5-4
j_gene: TRBJ2-1
abundance: -
d_gene: -

CDR3aa: CASSVEGGVETQYF
CDR3nt: TGTGCCAGCAGCGTAGAAGGGGGTGTGGAGACCCAGTACTTC
v_gene: TRBV9
j_gene: TRBJ2-5
abundance: few
d_gene: -

CDR3aa: CASSPGVSNEQFF
CDR3nt: TGCGCCAGCAGCCCCGGGGTATCAAATGAGCAGTTCTTC
v_gene: TRBV4-1
j_gene: TRBJ2-1
abundance: few
d_gene: -

CDR3aa: CASSSSPGGGQPQHF
CDR3nt: TGTGCCAGCAGCTCCTCCCCGGGGGGTGGTCAGCCCCAGCATTTT
v_gene: TRBV9
j_gene: TRBJ1-5
abundance: few
d_gene: -

CDR3aa: CSVGTGGTGELFF
CDR3nt: TGCAGCGTCGGGACAGGGGGCACCGGGGAGCTGTTTTTT
v_gene: TRBV29-1
j_gene: TRBJ2-2
abundance: -
d_gene: TRBD1

CDR3aa: CASSQDASGGRSETQYF
CDR3nt: TGCGCCAGCAGCCAAGACGCTAGCGGGGGTCGAAGCGAGACCCAGTACTTC
v_gene: TRBV4-3
j_gene: TRBJ2-5
abundance: -
d_gene: TRBD2

CDR3aa: CASSPGQTYNEQFF
CDR3nt: TGTGCCAGCAGCCCCGGACAGACTTACAATGAGCAGTTCTTC
v_gene: TRBV7-3
j_gene: TRBJ2-1
abundance: -
d_gene: -

CDR3aa: CASSEGLNTEAFF
CDR3nt: TGTGCCAGCTCTGAGGGTTTGAACACTGAAGCTTTCTTT
v_gene: TRBV18
j_gene: TRBJ1-1
abundance: few
d_gene: -

CDR3aa: CASSYLGDNYGYTF
CDR3nt: TGTGCCAGCAGTTATTTAGGGGATAACTATGGCTACACCTTC
v_gene: TRBV6-5
j_gene: TRBJ1-2
abundance: -
d_gene: -

CDR3aa: CASSSTYEQYF
CDR3nt: TGTGCCAGCAGTTCCACCTACGAGCAGTACTTC
v_gene: TRBV6-5
j_gene: TRBJ2-7
abundance: -
d_gene: -

CDR3aa: CASRQDGRSSYNEQFF
CDR3nt: TGTGCCAGCAGACAGGACGGACGAAGCTCCTACAATGAGCAGTTCTTC
v_gene: TRBV5-4
j_gene: TRBJ2-1
abundance: few
d_gene: -

CDR3aa: CSARQGDRPLHF
CDR3nt: TGCAGCGCCCGACAGGGTGATCGGCCCCTCCACTTT
v_gene: TRBV29-1
j_gene: TRBJ1-6
abundance: -
d_gene: TRBD1

CDR3aa: CASSQGGATNEKLFF
CDR3nt: TGCGCCAGCAGCCAAGGGGGCGCAACTAATGAAAAACTGTTTTTT
v_gene: TRBV4-1
j_gene: TRBJ1-4
abundance: -
d_gene: -

CDR3aa: CASSPLGLADNEQFF
CDR3nt: TGTGCCAGCAGCCCGCTGGGACTAGCGGACAATGAGCAGTTCTTC
v_gene: TRBV4-2
j_gene: TRBJ2-1
abundance: few
d_gene: TRBD2

CDR3aa: CASSSRDRLSSYEQYF
CDR3nt: TGTGCCAGCAGCTCGAGGGACAGGCTTAGCTCCTACGAGCAGTACTTC
v_gene: TRBV7-9
j_gene: TRBJ2-7
abundance: few
d_gene: TRBD1

CDR3aa: CASSFQGGEKLFF
CDR3nt: TGTGCCAGCAGCTTCCAGGGAGGGGAAAAACTGTTTTTT
v_gene: TRBV7-2
j_gene: TRBJ1-4
abundance: few
d_gene: -

CDR3aa: CASSVSKSEFPYEQYF
CDR3nt: TGTGCCAGCAGCGTCTCGAAATCCGAGTTCCCCTACGAGCAGTACTTC
v_gene: TRBV9
j_gene: TRBJ2-7
abundance: -
d_gene: -

CDR3aa: CASSQALGGVSKNIQYF
CDR3nt: TGCGCCAGCAGCCAAGCCCTAGGGGGGGTTTCCAAAAACATTCAGTACTTC
v_gene: TRBV4-3
j_gene: TRBJ2-4
abundance: few
d_gene: -

CDR3aa: CASSPGLGAQGNTIYF
CDR3nt: TGTGCCAGCAGCCCGGGCCTGGGGGCGCAAGGAAACACCATATATTTT
v_gene: TRBV9
j_gene: TRBJ1-3
abundance: few
d_gene: -

CDR3aa: CASSTRTGASYGYTF
CDR3nt: TGTGCCAGCAGCACGCGGACAGGGGCTTCCTATGGCTACACCTTC
v_gene: TRBV9
j_gene: TRBJ1-2
abundance: once
d_gene: TRBD1

CDR3aa: CASSPPGGTNEKLFF
CDR3nt: TGTGCCAGCAGTCCCCCGGGGGGAACTAATGAAAAACTGTTTTTT
v_gene: TRBV6-5
j_gene: TRBJ1-4
abundance: few
d_gene: -

CDR3aa: CASHSMENTEAFF
CDR3nt: TGTGCCAGCCACAGTATGGAGAACACTGAAGCTTTCTTT
v_gene: TRBV18
j_gene: TRBJ1-1
abundance: -
d_gene: -

CDR3aa: CASSSPTGSYNEQFF
CDR3nt: TGCGCCAGCAGCTCCCCGACAGGGTCCTACAATGAGCAGTTCTTC
v_gene: TRBV4-1
j_gene: TRBJ2-1
abundance: few
d_gene: TRBD1

CDR3aa: CASSFPLADYTGELFF
CDR3nt: TGTGCCAGCAGTTTCCCTCTAGCGGACTACACCGGGGAGCTGTTTTTT
v_gene: TRBV28
j_gene: TRBJ2-2
abundance: -
d_gene: TRBD2

CDR3aa: CASSPSTGRGANYGYTF
CDR3nt: TGTGCCAGCTCACCCTCAACCGGCAGGGGAGCTAACTATGGCTACACCTTC
v_gene: TRBV18
j_gene: TRBJ1-2
abundance: few
d_gene: -

CDR3aa: CASSLQGWTGELFF
CDR3nt: TGTGCCAGCAGCCTCCAGGGGTGGACCGGGGAGCTGTTTTTT
v_gene: TRBV14
j_gene: TRBJ2-2
abundance: -
d_gene: -

CDR3aa: CAWSREGRGELFF
CDR3nt: TGTGCCTGGAGTCGGGAGGGACGCGGGGAGCTGTTTTTT
v_gene: TRBV30
j_gene: TRBJ2-2
abundance: -
d_gene: TRBD2

CDR3aa: CASGLTANEQFF
CDR3nt: TGTGCCAGCGGATTGACAGCAAATGAGCAGTTCTTC
v_gene: TRBV7-2
j_gene: TRBJ2-1
abundance: -
d_gene: -

CDR3aa: CASSPRRLAGGYNEQFF
CDR3nt: TGTGCCAGCAGCCCTCGGCGTCTAGCGGGAGGGTACAATGAGCAGTTCTTC
v_gene: TRBV11-2
j_gene: TRBJ2-1
abundance: -
d_gene: TRBD2

CDR3aa: CASGAGATDTQYF
CDR3nt: TGTGCCAGCGGGGCAGGGGCCACAGATACGCAGTATTTT
v_gene: TRBV28
j_gene: TRBJ2-3
abundance: -
d_gene: -

CDR3aa: CASSPPDRPSSPLHF
CDR3nt: TGTGCCAGCAGTCCTCCGGACAGGCCATCGTCACCCCTCCACTTT
v_gene: TRBV28
j_gene: TRBJ1-6
abundance: few
d_gene: TRBD1

CDR3aa: CASSMAWTGFQETQYF
CDR3nt: TGTGCCAGTAGTATGGCTTGGACGGGATTTCAAGAGACCCAGTACTTC
v_gene: TRBV19
j_gene: TRBJ2-5
abundance: -
d_gene: -

CDR3aa: CASSPAGREREQYF
CDR3nt: TGTGCCAGCAGCCCCGCAGGTCGGGAACGGGAGCAGTACTTC
v_gene: TRBV28
j_gene: TRBJ2-7
abundance: -
d_gene: -

CDR3aa: CASSLIGGTESPLHF
CDR3nt: TGCGCCAGCAGCTTGATAGGGGGTACCGAATCACCCCTCCACTTT
v_gene: TRBV5-1
j_gene: TRBJ1-6
abundance: -
d_gene: -

CDR3aa: CASSYRAGGSDTQYF
CDR3nt: TGTGCCAGCAGTTACAGGGCGGGAGGATCAGATACGCAGTATTTT
v_gene: TRBV6-5
j_gene: TRBJ2-3
abundance: -
d_gene: TRBD2

CDR3aa: CSVAGTSGRVSEQYF
CDR3nt: TGCAGCGTTGCGGGGACTAGCGGGAGGGTATCCGAGCAGTACTTC
v_gene: TRBV29-1
j_gene: TRBJ2-7
abundance: -
d_gene: TRBD2

CDR3aa: CASSEMGESAGYTF
CDR3nt: TGTGCCAGCAGTGAAATGGGAGAGTCGGCTGGCTACACCTTC
v_gene: TRBV2
j_gene: TRBJ1-2
abundance: -
d_gene: -

CDR3aa: CASSPSYSSGANVLTF
CDR3nt: TGTGCCAGCAGTCCATCATATAGCTCTGGGGCCAACGTCCTGACTTTC
v_gene: TRBV28
j_gene: TRBJ2-6
abundance: -
d_gene: -

CDR3aa: CASSSGGLQNTEAFF
CDR3nt: TGTGCCAGCAGTTCGGGGGGACTCCAGAACACTGAAGCTTTCTTT
v_gene: TRBV28
j_gene: TRBJ1-1
abundance: -
d_gene: -

CDR3aa: CASSPQGTQGNSPLHF
CDR3nt: TGTGCCAGCAGCCCCCAAGGCACCCAGGGCAATTCACCCCTCCACTTT
v_gene: TRBV7-9
j_gene: TRBJ1-6
abundance: -
d_gene: -

CDR3aa: CASSSGGVGTDTQYF
CDR3nt: TGTGCCAGCAGCTCCGGAGGGGTGGGCACAGATACGCAGTATTTT
v_gene: TRBV28
j_gene: TRBJ2-3
abundance: -
d_gene: -

CDR3aa: CASSAGRSNQPQHF
CDR3nt: TGTGCCAGCAGCGCGGGACGGAGTAATCAGCCCCAGCATTTT
v_gene: TRBV7-9
j_gene: TRBJ1-5
abundance: -
d_gene: -